This TCR beta chain was sequenced during a study of lymphopenia after photon versus proton radiotherapy. Study results and limitations: Post-nadir diversity loss with photons came from oligoclonal expansion, particularly CD8+ Temra cells.

Clones were read by immunoSEQ multiplex PCR, and TCRdb kept only the in-frame ones, dropping some. Altogether around 160,000 clones are present, 75% to 90% being singletons, with the ten largest covering roughly 4.7%. V shed 1 base and J shed 6 bases, with 13 bases lying between them. The germline V gene has CDR1 SGHTA and CDR2 FQGNSA. The CDR3 extends over 15 amino acids. On this clone itself: Its specificity is not known.

The sample here was peripheral blood, taken from a patient treated with photon-based radiotherapy. The chain combines TRBV7-2 with TRBJ1-5; the D is unclear. The clonotype originates from a man aged 50 to 59 with gastric cancer. This CDR3 reads CASSLGSGVSQPQHF. The CDR3 coding sequence is TGTGCCAGCAGCTTAGGTTCTGGGGTGTCTCAGCCCCAGCATTTT.